A selection of T cell receptor beta chains follows, all from one sample in a study of blood T cells in healthy people across ages. TCRdb analysed the 5' RACE reads with MiXCR anew, one entry per CDR3 protein. The sample lists about 720,000 distinct CDR3 sequences; 20% to 30% were seen once. These same data were also listed under a study on T cells of mothers and their children.

The specimen was blood. Receptor source: a boy aged 5-17 years in good health. The CDR3 runs from the conserved cysteine through the conserved F or W. The order of the fields is J gene, V gene, D gene, clone size, CDR3 DNA, CDR3 protein. D genes are given only for firm matches. Clone sizes are given selectively: once, few, many, or a class where the clone is expanded.

TRBJ2-5	TRBV20-1	TRBD1	NA	TGCAGTGCGAAGACAGGGGCCGAGACCCAGTACTTC	CSAKTGAETQYF
TRBJ2-7	TRBV11-2	TRBD2	NA	TGTGCCAGCAGCCCGACTAGCGGGACCTTCTACGAGCAGTACTTC	CASSPTSGTFYEQYF
TRBJ2-5	TRBV9	NA	NA	TGTGCCAGCAGCTCCCGGGGCGAAGGGGAGACCCAGTACTTC	CASSSRGEGETQYF
TRBJ2-7	TRBV28	NA	NA	TGTGCCAGCAGTTTACGGGCGGGACCCTTTGGGGAAAGGGTCTACGAGCAGTACTTC	CASSLRAGPFGERVYEQYF
TRBJ1-5	TRBV25-1	NA	NA	TGTGCCAGCAGTGGCTCAGGGTCCCAGCCCCAGCATTTT	CASSGSGSQPQHF
TRBJ1-5	TRBV12-3/TRBV12-4	NA	NA	TGTGCCAGCAGTTTAGAGCCGTTAGAATGGCCCCAGCATTTT	CASSLEPLEWPQHF
TRBJ1-1	TRBV29-1	NA	few	TGCAGCGTTGTGGTCTACACTGAAGCTTTCTTT	CSVVVYTEAFF
TRBJ2-5	TRBV7-2	TRBD1	NA	TGTGCCAGCAGCTCGGCCGTGACAGGGGTAGAGACCCAGTACTTC	CASSSAVTGVETQYF
TRBJ1-2	TRBV7-2	NA	few	TGTGCCAGCAGCCCAACCTTACTTGACTCCCGCCGGGGGCCCGATGGCTACACCTTC	CASSPTLLDSRRGPDGYTF
TRBJ2-5	TRBV29-1	NA	NA	TGCAGCGCGTTAACAGGGAGCGACACCCAGTACTTC	CSALTGSDTQYF
TRBJ2-7	TRBV12-3/TRBV12-4	TRBD2	few	TGTGCCAGCAGTTTAGTACCGTGGGCGGGAGGGCCCCACAACTACGAGCAGTACTTC	CASSLVPWAGGPHNYEQYF
TRBJ2-3	TRBV20-1	TRBD2	few	TGCAGTGCTAGAGTCGGGACTAGCGGGATGACGCAGTATTTT	CSARVGTSGMTQYF
TRBJ1-3	TRBV30	NA	few	TGTGCCTGGAGTGAGAGCATTCGCTCTGGAAACACCATATATTTT	CAWSESIRSGNTIYF
TRBJ1-4	TRBV7-6	NA	few	TGTGCCAGCAGCCCCCTCCGGGGTGGTGAAAAACTGTTTTTT	CASSPLRGGEKLFF
TRBJ1-5	TRBV14	NA	once	TGTGCCAGCAGCCAAGAAAGGAGCCAGCCCCAGCATTTT	CASSQERSQPQHF
TRBJ2-1	TRBV7-9	TRBD1	NA	TGTGCCAGCAGCCCACAGACCCCGGGACAGCACGGCAATGAGCAGTTCTTC	CASSPQTPGQHGNEQFF
TRBJ1-2	TRBV5-6	TRBD1	NA	TGTGCCAGCAGCTATCGGACAGGGTATGGTGGCTACACCTTC	CASSYRTGYGGYTF
TRBJ2-1	TRBV20-1	NA	NA	TGCAGTGCCTGGGACTCCCGGCATAACAATGAGCAGTTCTTC	CSAWDSRHNNEQFF
TRBJ1-5	TRBV19	NA	NA	TGTGCCAGTAGTATAGCCACCTCACAGGGTCAGCCCCAGCATTTT	CASSIATSQGQPQHF
TRBJ2-1	TRBV4-3	NA	few	TGCGCCAGCAGCCAAGAGAATGGGGCCTACAATGAGCAGTTCTTC	CASSQENGAYNEQFF
TRBJ2-7	TRBV2	NA	NA	TGTGCCAGCAGTACGGACCGGCCCTACGAGCAGTACTTC	CASSTDRPYEQYF
TRBJ2-3	TRBV7-2	TRBD2	few	TGTGCCAGCAGCTCCGCCCTAGCGGGAGAGGGGACAGATACGCAGTATTTT	CASSSALAGEGTDTQYF
TRBJ2-1	TRBV18	NA	few	TGTGCCAGCTCACCGCCAGGTGTGCAGTTCTTC	CASSPPGVQFF
TRBJ1-1	TRBV25-1	TRBD1	NA	TGTGCCAGCAGTGATCGGGGGACAGCAACCTCAATGAACACTGAAGCTTTCTTT	CASSDRGTATSMNTEAFF
TRBJ2-7	TRBV28	TRBD1	few	TGTGCCAGCAGTTTTGGGGACAGGGCAACCTACGAGCAGTACTTC	CASSFGDRATYEQYF
TRBJ2-3	TRBV11-1	NA	few	TGTGCCAGCAGCCTACAGGGTAGTTTCACAGATACGCAGTATTTT	CASSLQGSFTDTQYF
TRBJ1-2	TRBV29-1	NA	once	TGCAGCGTTTCCAGTCAGGGGTCCCGCTATGGCTACACCTTC	CSVSSQGSRYGYTF
TRBJ2-3	TRBV24-1	NA	few	TGTGCCACCAGTTCGAACGAGGACTATTTTGATACGCAGTATTTT	CATSSNEDYFDTQYF
TRBJ2-1	TRBV20-1	NA	few	TGCAGTGCCACGGGGGGCCCCAATGAGCAGTTCTTC	CSATGGPNEQFF
TRBJ2-1	TRBV20-1	TRBD2	NA	TGCAGTGCCCCACTAGCGGGAGGGGGCTCCTACAATGAGCAGTTCTTC	CSAPLAGGGSYNEQFF
TRBJ2-3	TRBV7-2	TRBD2	once	TGTGCCAGCAGCTTAGGAGCTAGCGGACCATATTTT	CASSLGASGPYF
TRBJ2-3	TRBV27	NA	NA	TGTGCCGGCAGTCCGCAGACAGTTGAAAGTACAGATACGCAGTATTTT	CAGSPQTVESTDTQYF
TRBJ1-4	TRBV5-1	NA	NA	TGCGCCAGCAGCTTGGATTCGGCCCGGTTTGAAAAACTGTTTTTT	CASSLDSARFEKLFF
TRBJ2-5	TRBV5-1	NA	NA	TGCGCCAGCAGCTGGATAATGGGGGCCGGAGAGACCCAGTACTTC	CASSWIMGAGETQYF
TRBJ2-5	TRBV20-1	TRBD2	NA	TGCAGTGCTAGAGATCAGAAAGCGGGAGGGAACCAAGAGACCCAGTACTTC	CSARDQKAGGNQETQYF
TRBJ2-4	TRBV3-1	NA	NA	TGTGCCAGCAGCCAGCTAGCCAAAAACATTCAGTACTTC	CASSQLAKNIQYF
TRBJ2-2	TRBV9	NA	NA	TGTGCCAGCAGCGCCGGAGGGGGGGAAACCGGGGAGCTGTTTTTT	CASSAGGGETGELFF
TRBJ1-1	TRBV7-2	NA	NA	TGTGCCAGCAGCTTAGATATGTGGGCTGAAGCTTTCTTT	CASSLDMWAEAFF
TRBJ2-1	TRBV19	NA	many	TGTGCCAGTAGTACCATTACCGGTAATGAGCAGTTCTTC	CASSTITGNEQFF
TRBJ2-1	TRBV27	TRBD1	many	TGTGCCAGCAGTCTAGCAGGACAGGGAAATAATGAGCAGTTCTTC	CASSLAGQGNNEQFF
TRBJ2-5	TRBV28	NA	NA	TGTGCCAGCAGTAACCCCGCCTTGGAGACCCAGTACTTC	CASSNPALETQYF